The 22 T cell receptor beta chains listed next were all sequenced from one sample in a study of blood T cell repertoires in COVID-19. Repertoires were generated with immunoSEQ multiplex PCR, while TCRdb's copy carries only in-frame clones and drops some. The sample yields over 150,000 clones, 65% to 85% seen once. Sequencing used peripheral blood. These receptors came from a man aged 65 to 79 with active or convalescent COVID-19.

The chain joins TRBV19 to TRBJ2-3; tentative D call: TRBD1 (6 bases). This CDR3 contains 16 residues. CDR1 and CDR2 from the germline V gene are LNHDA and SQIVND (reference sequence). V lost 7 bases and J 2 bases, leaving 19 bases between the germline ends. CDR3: CASTPRGNWDTDTQYF. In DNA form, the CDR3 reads TGTGCCAGTACCCCGAGGGGGAACTGGGACACAGATACGCAGTATTTT.

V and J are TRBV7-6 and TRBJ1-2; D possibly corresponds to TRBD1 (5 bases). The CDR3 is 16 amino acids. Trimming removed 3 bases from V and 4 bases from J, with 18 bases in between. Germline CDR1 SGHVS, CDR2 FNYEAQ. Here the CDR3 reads CASSLDLSGGSYGYTF. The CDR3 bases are TGTGCCAGCAGCTTGGACCTGAGCGGGGGGAGCTATGGCTACACCTTC.

The CDR3 region is CASSPRQGRNTGELFF. CDR3 sequence (DNA): TGTGCCAGCAGCCCGCGACAGGGACGGAACACCGGGGAGCTGTTTTTT. The chain carries TRBV7-8 and TRBJ2-2; TRBD1 matches 7 bases. This CDR3 region has 16 residues. J gave up 1 base and V 5 bases, and 7 bases lay outside the gene matches. Germline V lookup: CDR1 SGHVS, CDR2 FQNEAQ.

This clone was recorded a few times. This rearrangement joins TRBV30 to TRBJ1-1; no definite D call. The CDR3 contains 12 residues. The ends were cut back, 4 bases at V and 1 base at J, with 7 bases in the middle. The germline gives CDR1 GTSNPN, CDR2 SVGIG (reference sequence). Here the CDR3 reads CAWNGRNTEAFF. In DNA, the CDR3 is TGTGCCTGGAATGGCAGGAACACTGAAGCTTTCTTT.

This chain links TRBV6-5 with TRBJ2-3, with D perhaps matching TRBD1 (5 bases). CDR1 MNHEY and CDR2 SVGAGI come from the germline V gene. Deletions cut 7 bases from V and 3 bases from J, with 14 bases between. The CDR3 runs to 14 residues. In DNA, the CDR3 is TGTGCCAGCACAAGGGGCACCTGGACAGATACGCAGTATTTT. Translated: CASTRGTWTDTQYF.

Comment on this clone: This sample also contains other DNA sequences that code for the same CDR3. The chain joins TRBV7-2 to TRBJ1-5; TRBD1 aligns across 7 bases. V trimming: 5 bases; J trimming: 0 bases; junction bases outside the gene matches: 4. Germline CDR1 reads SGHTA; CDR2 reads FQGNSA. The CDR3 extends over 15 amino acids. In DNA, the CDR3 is TGTGCCAGCAGCCCGGGACAGAATAGCAATCAGCCCCAGCATTTT. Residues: CASSPGQNSNQPQHF.

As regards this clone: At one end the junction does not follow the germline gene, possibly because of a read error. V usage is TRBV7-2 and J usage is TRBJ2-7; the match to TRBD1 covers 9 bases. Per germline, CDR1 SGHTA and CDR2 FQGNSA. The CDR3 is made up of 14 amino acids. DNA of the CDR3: TGTGCCAGCAGCACCGCCGGGACAGGGTTGGGTCAGCACTTC. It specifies CASSTAGTGLGQHF.

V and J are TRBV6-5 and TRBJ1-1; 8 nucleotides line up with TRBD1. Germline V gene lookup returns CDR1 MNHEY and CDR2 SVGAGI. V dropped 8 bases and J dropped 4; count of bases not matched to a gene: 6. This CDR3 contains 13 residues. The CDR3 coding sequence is TGTGCCAGCGGGACAGGCAGGGGCACTGAAGCTTTCTTT. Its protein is CASGTGRGTEAFF.

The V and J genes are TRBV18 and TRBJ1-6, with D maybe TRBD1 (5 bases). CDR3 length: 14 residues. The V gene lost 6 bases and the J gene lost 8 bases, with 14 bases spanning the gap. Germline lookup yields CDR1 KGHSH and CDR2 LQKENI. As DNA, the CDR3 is TGTGCCAGCTCCCCCGGGGGGACGGATTCACCCCTCCACTTT. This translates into CASSPGGTDSPLHF.

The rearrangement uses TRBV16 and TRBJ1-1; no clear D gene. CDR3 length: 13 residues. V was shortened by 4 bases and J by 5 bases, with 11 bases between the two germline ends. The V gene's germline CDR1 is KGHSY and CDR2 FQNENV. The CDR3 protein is CASSRARRTEAFF. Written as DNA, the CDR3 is TGTGCCAGCAGCCGCGCTCGGAGAACTGAAGCTTTCTTT.

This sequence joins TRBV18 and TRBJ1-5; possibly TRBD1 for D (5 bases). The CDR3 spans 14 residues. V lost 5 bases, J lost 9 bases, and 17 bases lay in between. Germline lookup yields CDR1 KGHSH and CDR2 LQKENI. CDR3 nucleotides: TGTGCCAGCTCATCCCGACAGAGGTCGCGGCCCCAGCATTTT. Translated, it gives CASSSRQRSRPQHF.

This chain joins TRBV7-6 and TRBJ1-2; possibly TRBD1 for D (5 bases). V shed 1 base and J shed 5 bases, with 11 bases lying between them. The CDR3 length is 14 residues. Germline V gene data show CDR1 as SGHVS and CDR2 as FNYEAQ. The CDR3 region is CASSLDGGRYGYTF. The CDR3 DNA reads TGTGCCAGCAGCTTAGACGGGGGGAGATATGGCTACACCTTC.

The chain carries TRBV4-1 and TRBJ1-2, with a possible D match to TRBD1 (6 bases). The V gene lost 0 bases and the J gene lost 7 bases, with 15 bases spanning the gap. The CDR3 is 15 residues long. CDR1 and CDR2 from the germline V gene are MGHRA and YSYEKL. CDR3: CASSQERGPHLGYTF. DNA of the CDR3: TGCGCCAGCAGCCAAGAGCGGGGGCCCCATCTTGGCTACACCTTC.

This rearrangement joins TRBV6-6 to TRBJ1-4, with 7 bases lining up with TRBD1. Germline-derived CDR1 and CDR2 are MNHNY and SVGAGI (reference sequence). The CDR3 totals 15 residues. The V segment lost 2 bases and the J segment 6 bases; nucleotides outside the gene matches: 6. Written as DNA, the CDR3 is TGTGCCAGCAGTTACCCTCAGGGGGGAGATGAAAAACTGTTTTTT. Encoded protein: CASSYPQGGDEKLFF.

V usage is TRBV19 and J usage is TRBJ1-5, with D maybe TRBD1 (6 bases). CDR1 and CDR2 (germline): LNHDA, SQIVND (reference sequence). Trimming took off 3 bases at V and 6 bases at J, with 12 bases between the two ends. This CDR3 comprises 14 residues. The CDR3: CASSIRGEGQPQHF. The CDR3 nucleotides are TGTGCCAGTAGTATCAGGGGCGAGGGTCAGCCCCAGCATTTT.

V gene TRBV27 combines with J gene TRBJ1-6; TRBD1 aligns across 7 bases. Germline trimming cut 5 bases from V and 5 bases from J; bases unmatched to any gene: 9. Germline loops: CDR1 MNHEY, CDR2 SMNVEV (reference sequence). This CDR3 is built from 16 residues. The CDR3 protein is CASSPFPGQDNSPLHF. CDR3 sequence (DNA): TGTGCCAGCAGTCCGTTCCCCGGACAGGATAATTCACCCCTCCACTTT.

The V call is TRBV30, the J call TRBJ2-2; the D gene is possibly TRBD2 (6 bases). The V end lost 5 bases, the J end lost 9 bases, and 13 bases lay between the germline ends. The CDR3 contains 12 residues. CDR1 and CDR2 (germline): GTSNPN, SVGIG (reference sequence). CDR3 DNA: TGTGCCTGGTGGACTAACCACCGGGAGCTGTTTTTT. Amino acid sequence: CAWWTNHRELFF.

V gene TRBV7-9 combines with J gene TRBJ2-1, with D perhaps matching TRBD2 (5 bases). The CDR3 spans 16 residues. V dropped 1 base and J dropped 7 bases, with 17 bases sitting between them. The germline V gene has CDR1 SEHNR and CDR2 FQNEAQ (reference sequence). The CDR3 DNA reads TGTGCCAGCAGCTTAGGGGCGGGCCTCACAAAGAATGAGCAGTTCTTC. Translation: CASSLGAGLTKNEQFF.

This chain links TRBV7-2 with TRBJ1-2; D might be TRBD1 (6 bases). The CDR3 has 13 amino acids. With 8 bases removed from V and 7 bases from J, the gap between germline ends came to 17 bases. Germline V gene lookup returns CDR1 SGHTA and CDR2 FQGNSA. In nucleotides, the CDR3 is TGTGCCAGCCTGCCGGGGGGCGCGGGTGGCTACACCTTC. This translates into CASLPGGAGGYTF.

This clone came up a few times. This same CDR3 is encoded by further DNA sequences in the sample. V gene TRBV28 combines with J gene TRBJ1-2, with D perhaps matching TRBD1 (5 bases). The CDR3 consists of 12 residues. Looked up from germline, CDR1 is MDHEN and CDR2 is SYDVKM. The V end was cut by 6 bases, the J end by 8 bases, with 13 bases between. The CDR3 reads CASRPGGYGYTF. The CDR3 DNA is TGTGCCAGCAGGCCCGGGGGGTACGGCTACACCTTC.

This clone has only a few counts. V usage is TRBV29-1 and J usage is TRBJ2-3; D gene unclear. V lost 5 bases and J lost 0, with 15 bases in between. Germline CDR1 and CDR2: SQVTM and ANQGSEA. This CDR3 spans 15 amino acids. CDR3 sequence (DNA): TGCAGCGTTAATGTCGGATGGGCAAGCACAGATACGCAGTATTTT. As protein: CSVNVGWASTDTQYF.

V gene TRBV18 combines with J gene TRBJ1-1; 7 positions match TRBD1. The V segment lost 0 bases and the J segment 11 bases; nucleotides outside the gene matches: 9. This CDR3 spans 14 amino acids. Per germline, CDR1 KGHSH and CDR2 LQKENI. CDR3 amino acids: CASSPPGSQGEAFF. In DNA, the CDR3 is TGTGCCAGCTCACCACCGGGGAGTCAGGGGGAGGCTTTCTTT. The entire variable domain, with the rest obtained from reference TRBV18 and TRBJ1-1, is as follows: NAGVMQNPRHLVRRRGQEARLRCSPMKGHSHVYWYRQLPEEGLKFMVYLQKENIIDESGMPKERFSAEFPKEGPSILRIQQVVRGDSAAYFCASSPPGSQGEAFFGQGTRLTVV.